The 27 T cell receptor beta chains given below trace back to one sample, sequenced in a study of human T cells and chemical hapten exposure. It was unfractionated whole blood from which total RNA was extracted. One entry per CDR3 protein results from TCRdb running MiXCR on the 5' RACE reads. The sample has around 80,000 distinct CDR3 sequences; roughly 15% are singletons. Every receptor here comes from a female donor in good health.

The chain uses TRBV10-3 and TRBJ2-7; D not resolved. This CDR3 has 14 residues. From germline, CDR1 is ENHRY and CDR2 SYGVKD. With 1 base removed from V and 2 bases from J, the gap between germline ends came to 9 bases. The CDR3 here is CAISEYQTPYEQYF. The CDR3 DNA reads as TGTGCCATCAGTGAGTACCAAACCCCCTACGAGCAGTACTTC.

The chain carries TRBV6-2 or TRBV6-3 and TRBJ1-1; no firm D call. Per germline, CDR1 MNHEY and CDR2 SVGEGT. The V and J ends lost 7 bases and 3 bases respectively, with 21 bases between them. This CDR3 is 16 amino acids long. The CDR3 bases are TGTGCCAGCACGACGTCAACGGGCAGCCGATACACTGAAGCTTTCTTT. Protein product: CASTTSTGSRYTEAFF.

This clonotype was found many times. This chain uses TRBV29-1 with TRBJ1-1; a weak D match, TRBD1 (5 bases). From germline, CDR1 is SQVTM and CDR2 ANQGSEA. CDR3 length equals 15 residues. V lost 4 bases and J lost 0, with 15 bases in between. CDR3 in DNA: TGCAGCGTTGGGTCAGGGTGGGGCATGAACACTGAAGCTTTCTTT. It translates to CSVGSGWGMNTEAFF.

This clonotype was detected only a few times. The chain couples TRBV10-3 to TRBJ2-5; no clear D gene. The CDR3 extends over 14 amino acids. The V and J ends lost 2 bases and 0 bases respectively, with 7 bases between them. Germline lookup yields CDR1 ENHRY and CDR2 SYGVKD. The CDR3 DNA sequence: TGTGCCATCAGTGAGAACAGCAACCAAGAGACCCAGTACTTC. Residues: CAISENSNQETQYF.

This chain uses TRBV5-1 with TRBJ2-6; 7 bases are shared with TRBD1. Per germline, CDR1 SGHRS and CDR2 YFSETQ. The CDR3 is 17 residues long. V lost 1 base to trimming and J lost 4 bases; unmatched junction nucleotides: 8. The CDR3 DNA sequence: TGCGCCAGCAGCTTGCCGAACAGGGGTAGAGGGGCCAACGTCCTGACTTTC. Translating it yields CASSLPNRGRGANVLTF.

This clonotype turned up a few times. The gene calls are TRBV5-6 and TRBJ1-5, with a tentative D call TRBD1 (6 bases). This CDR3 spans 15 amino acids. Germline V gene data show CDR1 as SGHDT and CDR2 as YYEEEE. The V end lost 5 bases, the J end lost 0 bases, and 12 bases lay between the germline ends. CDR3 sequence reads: CASSRTADSNQPQHF. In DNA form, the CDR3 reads TGTGCCAGCAGTCGGACAGCTGATAGCAATCAGCCCCAGCATTTT.

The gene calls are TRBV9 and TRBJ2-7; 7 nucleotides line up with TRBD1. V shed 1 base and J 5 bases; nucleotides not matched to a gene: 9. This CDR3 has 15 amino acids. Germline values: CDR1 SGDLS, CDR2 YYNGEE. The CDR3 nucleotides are TGTGCCAGCAGCGTAAGGTCGACAGGGACCCACGAGCAGTACTTC. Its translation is CASSVRSTGTHEQYF.

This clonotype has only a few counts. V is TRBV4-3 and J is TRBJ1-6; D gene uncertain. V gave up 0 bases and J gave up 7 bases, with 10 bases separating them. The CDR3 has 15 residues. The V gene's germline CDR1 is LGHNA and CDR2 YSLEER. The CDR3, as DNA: TGCGCCAGCAGCCAAGATCGGGCATGGAATTCACCCCTCCACTTT. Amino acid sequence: CASSQDRAWNSPLHF.

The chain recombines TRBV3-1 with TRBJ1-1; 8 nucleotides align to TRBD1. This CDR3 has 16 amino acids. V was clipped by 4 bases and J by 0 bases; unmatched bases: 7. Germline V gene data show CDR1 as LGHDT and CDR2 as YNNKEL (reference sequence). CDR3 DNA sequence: TGTGCCAGCAGCCCACATCCGGGACAGGTGAACACTGAAGCTTTCTTT. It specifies CASSPHPGQVNTEAFF.

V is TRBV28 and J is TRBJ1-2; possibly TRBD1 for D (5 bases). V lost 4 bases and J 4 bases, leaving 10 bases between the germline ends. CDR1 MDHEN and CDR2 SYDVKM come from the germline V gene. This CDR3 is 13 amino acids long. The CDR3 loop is CASSSGLSYGYTF. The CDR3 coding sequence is TGTGCCAGCAGTTCGGGACTGAGCTATGGCTACACCTTC.

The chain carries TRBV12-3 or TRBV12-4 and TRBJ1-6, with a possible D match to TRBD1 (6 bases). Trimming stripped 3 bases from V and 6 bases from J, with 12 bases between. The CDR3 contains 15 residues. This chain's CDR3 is CASSFRGQTNSPLHF. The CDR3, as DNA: TGTGCCAGCAGTTTCCGTGGACAGACTAATTCACCCCTCCACTTT.

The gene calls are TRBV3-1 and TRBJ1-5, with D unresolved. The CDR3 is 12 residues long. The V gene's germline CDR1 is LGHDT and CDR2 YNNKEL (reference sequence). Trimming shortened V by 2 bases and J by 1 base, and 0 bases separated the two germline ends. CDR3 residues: CASSQSNQPQHF. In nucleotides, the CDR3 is TGTGCCAGCAGCCAAAGCAATCAGCCCCAGCATTTT.

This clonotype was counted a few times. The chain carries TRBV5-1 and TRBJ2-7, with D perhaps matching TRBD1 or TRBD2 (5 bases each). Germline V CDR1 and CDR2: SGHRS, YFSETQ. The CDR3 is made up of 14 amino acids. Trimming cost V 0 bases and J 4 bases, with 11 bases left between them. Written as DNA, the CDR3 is TGCGCCAGCAGCTTGGTTCGGGGCGGATACGAGCAGTACTTC. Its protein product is CASSLVRGGYEQYF.

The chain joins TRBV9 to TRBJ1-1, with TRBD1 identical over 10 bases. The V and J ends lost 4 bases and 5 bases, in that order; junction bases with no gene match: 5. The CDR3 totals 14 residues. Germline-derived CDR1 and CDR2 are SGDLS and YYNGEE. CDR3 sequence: CASSPGTGETEAFF. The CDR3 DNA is TGTGCCAGCAGCCCTGGGACAGGGGAAACTGAAGCTTTCTTT.

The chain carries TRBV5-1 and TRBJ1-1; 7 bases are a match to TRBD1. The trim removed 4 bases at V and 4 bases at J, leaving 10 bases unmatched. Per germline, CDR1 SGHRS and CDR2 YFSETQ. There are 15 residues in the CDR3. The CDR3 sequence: CASSPQLGGGTEAFF. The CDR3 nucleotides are TGCGCCAGCAGCCCCCAACTAGGGGGCGGCACTGAAGCTTTCTTT.

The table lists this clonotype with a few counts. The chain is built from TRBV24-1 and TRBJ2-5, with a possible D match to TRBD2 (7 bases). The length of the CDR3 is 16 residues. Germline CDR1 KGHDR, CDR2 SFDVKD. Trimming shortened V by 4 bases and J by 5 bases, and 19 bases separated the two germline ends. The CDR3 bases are TGTGCCACCAGTGACCGATGGACGGGGGGCACGGAGACCCAGTACTTC. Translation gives CATSDRWTGGTETQYF.

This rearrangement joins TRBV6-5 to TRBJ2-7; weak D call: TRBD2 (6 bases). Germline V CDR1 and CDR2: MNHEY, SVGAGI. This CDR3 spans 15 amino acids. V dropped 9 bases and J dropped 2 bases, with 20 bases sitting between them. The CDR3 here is CASTPEGKWPYEQYF. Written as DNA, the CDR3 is TGTGCCAGTACTCCGGAGGGAAAGTGGCCCTACGAGCAGTACTTC.

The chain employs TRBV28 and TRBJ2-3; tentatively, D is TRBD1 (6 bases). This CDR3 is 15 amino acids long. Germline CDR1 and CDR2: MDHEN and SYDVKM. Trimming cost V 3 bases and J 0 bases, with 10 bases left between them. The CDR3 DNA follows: TGTGCCAGCAGTTTTAGTACAGGGAGCACAGATACGCAGTATTTT. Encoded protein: CASSFSTGSTDTQYF.

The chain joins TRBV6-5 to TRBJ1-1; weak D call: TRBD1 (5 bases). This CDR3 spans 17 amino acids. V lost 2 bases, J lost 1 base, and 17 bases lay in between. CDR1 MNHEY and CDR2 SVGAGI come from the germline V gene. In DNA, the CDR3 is TGTGCCAGCAGTTACGGCAGGGAGGGATGGCGGAACACTGAAGCTTTCTTT. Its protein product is CASSYGREGWRNTEAFF.

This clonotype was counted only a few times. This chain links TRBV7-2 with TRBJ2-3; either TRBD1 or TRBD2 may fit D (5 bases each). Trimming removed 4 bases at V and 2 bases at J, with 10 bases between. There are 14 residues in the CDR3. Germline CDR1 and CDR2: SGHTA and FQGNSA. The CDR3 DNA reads TGTGCCAGCAGCTCGGGACCCTACACAGATACGCAGTATTTT. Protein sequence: CASSSGPYTDTQYF.

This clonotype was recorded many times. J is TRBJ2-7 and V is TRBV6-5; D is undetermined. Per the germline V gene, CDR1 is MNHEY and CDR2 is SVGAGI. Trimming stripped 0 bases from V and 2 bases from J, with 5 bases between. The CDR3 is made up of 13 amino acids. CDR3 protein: CASSYSGTYEQYF. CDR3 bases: TGTGCCAGCAGTTACTCGGGGACCTACGAGCAGTACTTC.

The CDR3 nucleotides read TGTGCCAGCAGCCGGACCCGTCAAGATACGCAGTATTTT. It yields the protein CASSRTRQDTQYF. The chain has TRBV3-1 and TRBJ2-3; D uncertain. V lost 4 bases, J lost 5 bases, and 10 bases lay in between. Germline values: CDR1 LGHDT, CDR2 YNNKEL (reference sequence). The CDR3 sequence is 13 residues long.

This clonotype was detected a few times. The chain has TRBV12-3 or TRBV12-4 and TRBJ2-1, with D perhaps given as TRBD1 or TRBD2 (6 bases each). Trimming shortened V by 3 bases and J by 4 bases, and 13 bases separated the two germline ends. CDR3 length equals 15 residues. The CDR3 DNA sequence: TGTGCCAGCAGTTTGACGGGGGCCGATTACAATGAGCAGTTCTTC. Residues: CASSLTGADYNEQFF.

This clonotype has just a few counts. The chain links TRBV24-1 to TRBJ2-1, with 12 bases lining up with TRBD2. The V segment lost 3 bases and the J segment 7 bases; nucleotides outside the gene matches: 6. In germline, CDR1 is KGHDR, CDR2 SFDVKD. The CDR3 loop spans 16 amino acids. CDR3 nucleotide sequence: TGTGCCACCAGTGATACGACTAGCGGGAGAAGGAATGAGCAGTTCTTC. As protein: CATSDTTSGRRNEQFF.

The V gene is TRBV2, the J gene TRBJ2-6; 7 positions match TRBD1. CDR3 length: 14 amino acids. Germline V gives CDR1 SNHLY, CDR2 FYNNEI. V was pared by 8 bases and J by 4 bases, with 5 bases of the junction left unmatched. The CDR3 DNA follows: TGTGCCAGCGACAGGGCCGAAGGGGCCAACGTCCTGACTTTC. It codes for CASDRAEGANVLTF.

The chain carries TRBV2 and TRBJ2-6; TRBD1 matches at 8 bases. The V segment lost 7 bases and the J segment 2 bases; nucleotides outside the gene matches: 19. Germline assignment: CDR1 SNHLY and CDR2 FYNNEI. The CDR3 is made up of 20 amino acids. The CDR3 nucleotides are TGTGCCAGCAAGACTCCCAGGGGGCGGAGGGAAGGAGCTGGGGCCAACGTCCTGACTTTC. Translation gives CASKTPRGRREGAGANVLTF.

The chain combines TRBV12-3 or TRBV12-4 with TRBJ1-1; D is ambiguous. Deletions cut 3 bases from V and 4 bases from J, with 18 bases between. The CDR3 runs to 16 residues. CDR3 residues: CASSLSFVGSGTEAFF. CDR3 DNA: TGTGCCAGCAGTTTGAGTTTCGTAGGGTCAGGCACTGAAGCTTTCTTT.